This TCR beta chain is from a study of OX40 agonist ivuxolimab in advanced cancers. On the study more broadly: Mean age approximately 66 years, range about 23 to 79; roughly 82% male.

V lost 6 bases and J lost 0, with 6 bases in between. The CDR3 length is 13 residues. Germline CDR1 and CDR2: LNHDA and SQIVND (reference sequence). Sequencing was performed with immunoSEQ multiplex PCR; in TCRdb, only in-frame clones are kept and a portion is missing. The table includes fewer than 100,000 clones, approximately 88% detected once. The receptor's source is an adult with an advanced solid tumor such as melanoma, head and neck, liver or kidney cancer. The sample in question was CD4+ or CD8+ T cells sorted from blood, obtained in a trial of the OX40 agonist ivuxolimab. V usage is TRBV19 and J usage is TRBJ1-5; D unresolved. The CDR3 here is CASREFSNQPQHF. The CDR3 DNA is TGTGCCAGTAGGGAGTTTAGCAATCAGCCCCAGCATTTT.